This T cell receptor beta chain was documented in a study of T cell responses to AZD1222 COVID-19 vaccine. The V segment lost 1 base and the J segment 0 bases; nucleotides outside the gene matches: 9. The CDR3 is 19 residues long. CDR1 is KGHSH, CDR2 LQKENI, per germline. Assay: immunoSEQ multiplex PCR; the TCRdb copy retains only in-frame clones and omits some. The sample includes about 130,000 clones, roughly nine tenths seen only once; the top ten take roughly a tenth. J is TRBJ2-7 and V is TRBV18, with 13 bases lining up with TRBD2. This sequence originates from an adult who received the AZD1222 COVID-19 vaccine. The starting material was peripheral blood, obtained 28 days after the second AZD1222 dose. DNA for the CDR3: TGTGCCAGCTCACCACAAGCGGGACTAGCGGGATCTTCCTCCTACGAGCAGTACTTC. Protein sequence: CASSPQAGLAGSSSYEQYF.